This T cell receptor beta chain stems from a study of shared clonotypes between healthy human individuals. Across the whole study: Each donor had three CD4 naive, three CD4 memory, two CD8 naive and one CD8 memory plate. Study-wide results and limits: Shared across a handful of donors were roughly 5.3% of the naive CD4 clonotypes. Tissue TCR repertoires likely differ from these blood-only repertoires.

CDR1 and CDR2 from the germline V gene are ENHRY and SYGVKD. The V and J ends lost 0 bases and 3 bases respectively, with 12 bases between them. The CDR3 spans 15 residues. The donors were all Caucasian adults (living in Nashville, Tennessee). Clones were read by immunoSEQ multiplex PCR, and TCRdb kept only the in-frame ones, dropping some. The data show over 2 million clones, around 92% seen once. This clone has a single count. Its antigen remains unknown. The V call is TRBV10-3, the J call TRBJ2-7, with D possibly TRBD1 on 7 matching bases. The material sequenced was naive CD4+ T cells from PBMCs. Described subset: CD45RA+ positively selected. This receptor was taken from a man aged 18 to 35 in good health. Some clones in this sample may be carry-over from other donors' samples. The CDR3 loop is CAISESAGGIYEQYF. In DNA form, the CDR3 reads TGTGCCATCAGTGAGTCTGCAGGGGGGATCTACGAGCAGTACTTC.